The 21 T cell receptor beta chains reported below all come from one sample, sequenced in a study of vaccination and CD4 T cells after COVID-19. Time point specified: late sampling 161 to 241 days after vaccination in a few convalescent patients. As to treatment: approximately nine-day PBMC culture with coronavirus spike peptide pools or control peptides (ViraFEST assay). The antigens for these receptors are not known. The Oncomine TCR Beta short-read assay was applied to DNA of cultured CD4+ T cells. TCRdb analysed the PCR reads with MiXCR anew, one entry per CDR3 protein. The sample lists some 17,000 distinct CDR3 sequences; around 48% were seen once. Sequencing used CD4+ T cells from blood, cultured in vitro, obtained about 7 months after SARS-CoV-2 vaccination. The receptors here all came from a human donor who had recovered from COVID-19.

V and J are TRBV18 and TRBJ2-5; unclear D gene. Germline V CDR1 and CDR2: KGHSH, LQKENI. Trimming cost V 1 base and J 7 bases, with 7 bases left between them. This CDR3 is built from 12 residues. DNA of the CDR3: TGTGCCAGCTCACCACTATTACCGACCCAGTACTTC. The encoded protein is CASSPLLPTQYF.

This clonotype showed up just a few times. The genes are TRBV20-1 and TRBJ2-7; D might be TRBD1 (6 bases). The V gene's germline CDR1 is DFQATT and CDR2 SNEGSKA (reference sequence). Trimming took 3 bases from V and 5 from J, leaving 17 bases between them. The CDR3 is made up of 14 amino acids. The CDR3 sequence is CSASDFGRGNEQYF. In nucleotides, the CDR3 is TGCAGTGCTAGTGATTTTGGCAGGGGCAACGAGCAGTACTTC.

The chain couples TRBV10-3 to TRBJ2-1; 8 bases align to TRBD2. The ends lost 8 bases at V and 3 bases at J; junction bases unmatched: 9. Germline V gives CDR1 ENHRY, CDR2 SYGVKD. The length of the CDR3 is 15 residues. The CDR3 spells CAIGGSAGDYNEQFF. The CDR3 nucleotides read TGTGCCATCGGAGGTTCAGCGGGGGACTACAATGAGCAGTTCTTC.

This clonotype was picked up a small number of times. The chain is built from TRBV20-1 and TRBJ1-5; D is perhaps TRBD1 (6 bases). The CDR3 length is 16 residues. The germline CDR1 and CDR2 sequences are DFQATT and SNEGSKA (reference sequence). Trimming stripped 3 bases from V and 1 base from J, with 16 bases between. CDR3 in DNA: TGCAGTGCTAGTGGGGGCCAGGTCGGGAGCAATCAGCCCCAGCATTTT. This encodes CSASGGQVGSNQPQHF.

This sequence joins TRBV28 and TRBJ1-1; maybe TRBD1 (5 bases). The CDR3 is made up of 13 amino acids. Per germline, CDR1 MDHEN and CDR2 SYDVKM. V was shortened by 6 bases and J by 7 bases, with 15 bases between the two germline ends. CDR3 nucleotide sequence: TGTGCCAGCAGCGTAGGACATACCTATGAAGCTTTCTTT. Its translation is CASSVGHTYEAFF.

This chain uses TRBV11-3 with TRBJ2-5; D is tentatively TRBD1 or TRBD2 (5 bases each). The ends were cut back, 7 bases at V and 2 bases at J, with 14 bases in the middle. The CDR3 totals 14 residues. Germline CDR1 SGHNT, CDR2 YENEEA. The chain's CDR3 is CASTLGPNQETQYF. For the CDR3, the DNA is TGTGCCAGCACCCTGGGACCCAATCAAGAGACCCAGTACTTC.

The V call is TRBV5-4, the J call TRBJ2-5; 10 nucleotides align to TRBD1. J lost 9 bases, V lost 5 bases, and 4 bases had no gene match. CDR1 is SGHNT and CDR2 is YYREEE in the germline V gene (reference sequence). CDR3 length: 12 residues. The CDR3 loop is CASSAGQGPQYF. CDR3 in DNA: TGTGCCAGCAGTGCGGGACAGGGGCCCCAGTACTTC.

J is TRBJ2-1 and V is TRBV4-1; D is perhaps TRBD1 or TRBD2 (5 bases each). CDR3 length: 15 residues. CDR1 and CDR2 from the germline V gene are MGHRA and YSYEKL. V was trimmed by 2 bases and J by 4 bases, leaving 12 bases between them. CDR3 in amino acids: CASSQTGTLYNEQFF. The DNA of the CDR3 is TGCGCCAGCAGCCAAACCGGGACCCTATACAATGAGCAGTTCTTC.

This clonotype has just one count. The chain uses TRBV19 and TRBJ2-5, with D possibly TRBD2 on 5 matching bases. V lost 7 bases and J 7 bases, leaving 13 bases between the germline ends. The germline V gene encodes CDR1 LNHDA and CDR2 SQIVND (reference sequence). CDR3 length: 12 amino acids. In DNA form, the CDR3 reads TGTGCCAGTAACGCGCGGGCAGGGACCCAGTACTTC. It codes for CASNARAGTQYF.

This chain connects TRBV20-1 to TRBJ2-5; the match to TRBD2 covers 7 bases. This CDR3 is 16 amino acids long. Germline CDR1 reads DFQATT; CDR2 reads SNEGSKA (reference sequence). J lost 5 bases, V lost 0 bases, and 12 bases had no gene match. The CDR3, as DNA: TGCAGTGCTAGAGATGTGACTAGCAGAGGTCGGGAGACCCAGTACTTC. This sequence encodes CSARDVTSRGRETQYF.

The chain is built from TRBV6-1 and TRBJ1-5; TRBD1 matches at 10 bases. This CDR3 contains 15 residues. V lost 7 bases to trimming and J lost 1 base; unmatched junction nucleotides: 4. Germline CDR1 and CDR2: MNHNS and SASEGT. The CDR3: CASTLTGGSNQPQHF. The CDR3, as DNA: TGTGCCAGCACCCTGACAGGGGGCAGCAATCAGCCCCAGCATTTT.

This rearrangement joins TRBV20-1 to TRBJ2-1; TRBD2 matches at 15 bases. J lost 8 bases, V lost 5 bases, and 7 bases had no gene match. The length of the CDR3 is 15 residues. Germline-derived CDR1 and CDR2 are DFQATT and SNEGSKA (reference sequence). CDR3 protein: CSAPEGLAGGHEQFF. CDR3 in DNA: TGCAGTGCTCCCGAGGGACTAGCGGGAGGCCATGAGCAGTTCTTC.

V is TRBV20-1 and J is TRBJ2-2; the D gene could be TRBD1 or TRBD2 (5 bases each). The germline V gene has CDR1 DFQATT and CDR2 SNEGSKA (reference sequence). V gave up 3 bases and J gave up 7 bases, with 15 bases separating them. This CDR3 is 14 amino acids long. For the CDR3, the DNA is TGCAGTGCTAGGAAACCGGGACCCGGCGGGGAGCTGTTTTTT. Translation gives CSARKPGPGGELFF.

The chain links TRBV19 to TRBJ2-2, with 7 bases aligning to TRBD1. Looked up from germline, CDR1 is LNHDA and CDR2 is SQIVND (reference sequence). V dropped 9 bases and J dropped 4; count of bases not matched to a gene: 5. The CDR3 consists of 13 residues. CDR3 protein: CASRQGVTGELFF. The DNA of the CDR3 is TGTGCCAGCCGACAGGGTGTCACCGGGGAGCTGTTTTTT.

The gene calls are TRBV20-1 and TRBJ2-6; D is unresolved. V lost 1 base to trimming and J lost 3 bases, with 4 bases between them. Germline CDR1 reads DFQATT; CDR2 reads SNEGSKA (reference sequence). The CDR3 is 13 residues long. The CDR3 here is CSARVLGANVLTF. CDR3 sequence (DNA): TGCAGTGCTAGAGTTCTTGGGGCCAACGTCCTGACTTTC.

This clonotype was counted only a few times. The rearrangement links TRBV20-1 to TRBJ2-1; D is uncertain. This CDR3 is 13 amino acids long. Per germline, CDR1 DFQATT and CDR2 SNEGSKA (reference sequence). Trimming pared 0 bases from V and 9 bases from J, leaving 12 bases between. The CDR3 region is CSARDEEFGEQFF. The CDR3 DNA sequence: TGCAGTGCTAGAGATGAAGAGTTCGGTGAGCAGTTCTTC.

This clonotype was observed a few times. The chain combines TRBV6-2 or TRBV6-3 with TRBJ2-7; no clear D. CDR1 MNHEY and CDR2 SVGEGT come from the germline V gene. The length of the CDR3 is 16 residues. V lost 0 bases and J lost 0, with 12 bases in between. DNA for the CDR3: TGTGCCAGCAGTTACTCCGACCCTCGGTCCTCCTACGAGCAGTACTTC. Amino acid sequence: CASSYSDPRSSYEQYF.

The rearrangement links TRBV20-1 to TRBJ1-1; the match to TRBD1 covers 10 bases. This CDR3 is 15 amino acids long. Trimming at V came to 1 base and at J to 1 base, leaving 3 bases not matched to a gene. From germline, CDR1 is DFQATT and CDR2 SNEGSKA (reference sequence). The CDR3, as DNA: TGCAGTGCTAGAGGGGACAGGGGTGAGAACACTGAAGCTTTCTTT. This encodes CSARGDRGENTEAFF.

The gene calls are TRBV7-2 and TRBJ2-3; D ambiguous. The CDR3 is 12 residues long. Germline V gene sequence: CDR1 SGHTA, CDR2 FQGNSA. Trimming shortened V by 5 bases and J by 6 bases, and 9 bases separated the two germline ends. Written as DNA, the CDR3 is TGTGCCAGCAGCCCGAGTGCGGATACGCAGTATTTT. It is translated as CASSPSADTQYF.

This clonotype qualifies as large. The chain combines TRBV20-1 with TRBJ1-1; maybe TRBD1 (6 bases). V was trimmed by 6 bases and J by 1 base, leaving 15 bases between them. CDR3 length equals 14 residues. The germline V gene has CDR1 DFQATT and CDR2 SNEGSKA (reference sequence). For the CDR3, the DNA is TGCAGTGCGTTGGGGGGCAGGACGAACACTGAAGCTTTCTTT. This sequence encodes CSALGGRTNTEAFF.

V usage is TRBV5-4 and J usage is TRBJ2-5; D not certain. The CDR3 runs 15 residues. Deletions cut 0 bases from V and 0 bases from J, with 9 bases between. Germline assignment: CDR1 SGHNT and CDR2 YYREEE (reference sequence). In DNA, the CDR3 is TGTGCCAGCAGCTTGGGTGGATCGTACCAAGAGACCCAGTACTTC. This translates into CASSLGGSYQETQYF.